Reported below is one TCR beta chain. Its antigen is undetermined. The sample belongs to a study of shared clonotypes between healthy human individuals. Study background: Donors had three CD4 naive, three CD4 memory, two CD8 naive and one CD8 memory plate apiece. Points from the study as a whole: In a handful of donors, about 5% of naive CD4 clonotypes appeared in common. Among donors, clonotype sharing was expected to be affected by sequencing depth.

At deep level, the assay was performed. TCRdb keeps only in-frame clones here, not all; method: immunoSEQ multiplex PCR. The sample yields millions of clones, 80% to 95% seen once. The CDR3 runs 14 residues. Germline V CDR1 and CDR2: SNHLY, FYNNEI. V lost 7 bases to trimming and J lost 5 bases; unmatched junction nucleotides: 10. This clonotype was sampled from a young man in good health. Some clones in this sample may be carry-over from other donors' samples. The chain links TRBV2 to TRBJ2-7; 8 bases are a match to TRBD2. The sequenced material came from naive CD4+ T cells from PBMCs. Subset reported: CD45RA+ positively selected. CDR3 protein: CASIPERELHEQYF. CDR3 sequence (DNA): TGTGCCAGCATCCCCGAGCGGGAGTTGCACGAGCAGTACTTC. The whole variable domain, filled in from reference TRBV2 and TRBJ2-7, reads EPEVTQTPSHQVTQMGQEVILRCVPISNHLYFYWYRQILGQKVEFLVSFYNNEISEKSEIFDDQFSVERPDGSNFTLKIRSTKLEDSAMYFCASIPERELHEQYFGPGTRLTVT.